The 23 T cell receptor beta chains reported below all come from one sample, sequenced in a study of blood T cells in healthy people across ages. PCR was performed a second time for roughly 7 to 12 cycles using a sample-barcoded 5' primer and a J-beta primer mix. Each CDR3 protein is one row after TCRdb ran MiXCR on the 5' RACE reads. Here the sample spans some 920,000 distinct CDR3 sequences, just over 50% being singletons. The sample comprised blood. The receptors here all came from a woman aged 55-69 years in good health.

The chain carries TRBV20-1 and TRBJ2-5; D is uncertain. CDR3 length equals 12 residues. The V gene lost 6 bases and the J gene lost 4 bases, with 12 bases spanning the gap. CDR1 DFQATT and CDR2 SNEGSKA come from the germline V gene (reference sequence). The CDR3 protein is CSAPVIGETQYF. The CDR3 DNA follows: TGCAGTGCCCCCGTAATCGGAGAGACCCAGTACTTC.

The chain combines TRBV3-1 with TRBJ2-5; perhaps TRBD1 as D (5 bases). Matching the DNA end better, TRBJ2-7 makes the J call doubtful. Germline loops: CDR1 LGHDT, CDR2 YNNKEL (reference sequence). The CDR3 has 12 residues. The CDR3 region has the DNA TGTGCCAGCAGCCTTCCAGGGTTCGAGCAGTACTTC. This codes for CASSLPGFEQYF.

In DNA form, the CDR3 reads TGTGCCAGCTCGCCGCCTGTAGGGGTTTTGGCTAATTCACCCCTCCACTTT. The encoded protein is CASSPPVGVLANSPLHF. This rearrangement joins TRBV28 to TRBJ1-6; maybe TRBD1 (5 bases). Germline V gives CDR1 MDHEN, CDR2 SYDVKM. The CDR3 consists of 17 residues. V lost 8 bases and J 6 bases, leaving 23 bases between the germline ends.

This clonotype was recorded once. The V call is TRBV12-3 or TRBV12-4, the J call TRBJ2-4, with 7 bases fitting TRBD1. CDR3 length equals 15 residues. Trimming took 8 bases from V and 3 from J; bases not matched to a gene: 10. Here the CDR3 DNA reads TGTGCCAGCGGAACCCCAGGGGGATACAAAAACATTCAGTACTTC. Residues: CASGTPGGYKNIQYF.

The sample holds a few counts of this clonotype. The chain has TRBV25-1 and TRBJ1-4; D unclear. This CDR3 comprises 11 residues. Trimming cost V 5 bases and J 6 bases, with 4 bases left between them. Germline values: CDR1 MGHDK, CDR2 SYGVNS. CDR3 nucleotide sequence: TGTGCCAGCAGTCTATATGAAAAACTGTTTTTT. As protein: CASSLYEKLFF.

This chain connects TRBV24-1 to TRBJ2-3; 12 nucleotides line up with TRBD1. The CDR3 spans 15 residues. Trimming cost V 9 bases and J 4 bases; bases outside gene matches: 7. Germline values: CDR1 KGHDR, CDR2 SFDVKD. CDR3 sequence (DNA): TGTGCCACCGCGTACGGGACAGGGGGCGCAGATACGCAGTATTTT. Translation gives CATAYGTGGADTQYF.

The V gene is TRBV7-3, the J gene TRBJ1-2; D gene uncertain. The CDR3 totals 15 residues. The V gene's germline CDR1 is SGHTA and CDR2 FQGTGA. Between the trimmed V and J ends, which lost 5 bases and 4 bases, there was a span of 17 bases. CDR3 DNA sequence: TGTGCCAGCAGCCCACGGGCTCGGTCTGGCTATGGCTACACCTTC. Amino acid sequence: CASSPRARSGYGYTF. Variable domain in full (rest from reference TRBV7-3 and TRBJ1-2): GAGVSQTPSNKVTEKGKYVELRCDPISGHTALYWYRQSLGQGPEFLIYFQGTGAADDSGLPNDRFFAVRPEGSVSTLKIQRTERGDSAVYLCASSPRARSGYGYTFGSGTRLTVV.

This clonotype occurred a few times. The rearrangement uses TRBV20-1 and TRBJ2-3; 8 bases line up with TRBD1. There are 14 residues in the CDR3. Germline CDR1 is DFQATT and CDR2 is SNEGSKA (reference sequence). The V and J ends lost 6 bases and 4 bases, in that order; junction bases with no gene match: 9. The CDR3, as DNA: TGCAGTGCCACCCCAGGGGGCCTAGCAGATACGCAGTATTTT. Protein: CSATPGGLADTQYF.

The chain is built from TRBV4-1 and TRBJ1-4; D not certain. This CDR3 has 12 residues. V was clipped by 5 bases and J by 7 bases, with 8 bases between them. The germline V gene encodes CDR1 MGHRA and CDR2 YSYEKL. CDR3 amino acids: CASSSNSEKLFF. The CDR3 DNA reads TGCGCCAGCAGCTCTAACAGTGAAAAACTGTTTTTT.

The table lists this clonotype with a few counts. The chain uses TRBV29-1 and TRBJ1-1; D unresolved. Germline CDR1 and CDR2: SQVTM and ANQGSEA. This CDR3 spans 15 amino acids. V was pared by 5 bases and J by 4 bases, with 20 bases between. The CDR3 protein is CSVLATKPSGTEAFF. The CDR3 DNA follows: TGCAGCGTTCTTGCGACAAAGCCCTCGGGCACTGAAGCTTTCTTT.

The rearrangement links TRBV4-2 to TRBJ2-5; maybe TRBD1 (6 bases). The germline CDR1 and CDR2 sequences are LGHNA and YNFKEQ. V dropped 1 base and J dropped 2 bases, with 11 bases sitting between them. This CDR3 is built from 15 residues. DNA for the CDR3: TGTGCCAGCAGCCAAGGGACAGACCGACAAGAGACCCAGTACTTC. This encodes CASSQGTDRQETQYF.

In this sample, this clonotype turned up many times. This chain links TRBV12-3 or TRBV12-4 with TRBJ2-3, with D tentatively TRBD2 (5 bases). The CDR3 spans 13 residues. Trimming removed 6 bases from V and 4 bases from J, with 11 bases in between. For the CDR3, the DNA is TGTGCCAGCAGCAGAACGAGGGCAGATACGCAGTATTTT. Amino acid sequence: CASSRTRADTQYF.

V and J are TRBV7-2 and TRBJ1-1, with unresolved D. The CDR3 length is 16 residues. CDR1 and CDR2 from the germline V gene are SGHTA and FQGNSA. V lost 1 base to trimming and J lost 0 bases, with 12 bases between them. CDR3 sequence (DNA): TGTGCCAGCAGCTTAGACAGACCTATGGTGAACACTGAAGCTTTCTTT. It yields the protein CASSLDRPMVNTEAFF.

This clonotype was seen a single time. The CDR3 DNA follows: TGTGCCAGCAGCCCGGGGGGCAGGGGGACAGATACGCAGTATTTT. As protein: CASSPGGRGTDTQYF. The chain recombines TRBV4-2 with TRBJ2-3; either TRBD1 or TRBD2 may fit D (7 bases each). The CDR3 is 15 amino acids. In germline, CDR1 is LGHNA, CDR2 YNFKEQ. Trimming removed 4 bases from V and 3 bases from J, with 14 bases in between.

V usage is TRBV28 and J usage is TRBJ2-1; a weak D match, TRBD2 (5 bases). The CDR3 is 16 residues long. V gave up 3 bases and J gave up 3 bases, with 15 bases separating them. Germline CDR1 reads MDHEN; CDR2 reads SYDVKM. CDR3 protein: CASSFSGFGVYNEQFF. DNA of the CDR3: TGTGCCAGCAGTTTTTCGGGGTTTGGAGTCTACAATGAGCAGTTCTTC.

The CDR3 sequence is CASSHDISSSYEQYF. In nucleotides, the CDR3 is TGCGCCAGCAGCCATGACATAAGTAGTTCCTACGAGCAGTACTTC. V gene TRBV4-1 combines with J gene TRBJ2-7; D is unclear. The CDR3 extends over 15 amino acids. From germline, CDR1 is MGHRA and CDR2 YSYEKL. With 3 bases removed from V and 1 base from J, the gap between germline ends came to 13 bases.

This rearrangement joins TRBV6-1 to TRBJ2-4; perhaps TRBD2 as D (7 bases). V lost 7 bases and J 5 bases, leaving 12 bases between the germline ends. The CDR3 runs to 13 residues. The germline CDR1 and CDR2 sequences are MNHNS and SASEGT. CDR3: CASKRGGENIQYF. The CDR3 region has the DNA TGTGCCAGCAAACGCGGGGGCGAAAACATTCAGTACTTC.

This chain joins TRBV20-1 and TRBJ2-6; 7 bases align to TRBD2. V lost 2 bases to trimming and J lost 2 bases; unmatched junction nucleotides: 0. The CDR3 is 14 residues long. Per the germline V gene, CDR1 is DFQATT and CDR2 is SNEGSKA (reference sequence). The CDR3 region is CSARSGTGANVLTF. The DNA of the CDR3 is TGCAGTGCTAGAAGCGGGACTGGGGCCAACGTCCTGACTTTC.

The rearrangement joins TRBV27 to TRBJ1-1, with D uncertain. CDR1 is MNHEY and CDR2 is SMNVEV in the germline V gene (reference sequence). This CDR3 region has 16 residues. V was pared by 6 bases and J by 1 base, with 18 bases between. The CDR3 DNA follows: TGTGCCAGCAGCCCTGACCTGAGGGTGACGAACACTGAAGCTTTCTTT. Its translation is CASSPDLRVTNTEAFF.

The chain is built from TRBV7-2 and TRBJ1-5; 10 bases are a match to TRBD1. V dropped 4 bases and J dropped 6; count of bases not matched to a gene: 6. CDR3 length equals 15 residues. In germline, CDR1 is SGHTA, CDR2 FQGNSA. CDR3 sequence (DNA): TGTGCCAGCAGCTCCGGACAGGGGGTTGCTCAGCCCCAGCATTTT. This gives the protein CASSSGQGVAQPQHF.

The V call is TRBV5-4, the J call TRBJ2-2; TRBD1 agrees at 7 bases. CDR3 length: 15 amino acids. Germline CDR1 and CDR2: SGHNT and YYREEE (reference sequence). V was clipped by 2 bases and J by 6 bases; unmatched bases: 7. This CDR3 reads CASSLRQGMAGELFF. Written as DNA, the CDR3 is TGTGCCAGCAGCTTAAGACAGGGAATGGCCGGGGAGCTGTTTTTT.

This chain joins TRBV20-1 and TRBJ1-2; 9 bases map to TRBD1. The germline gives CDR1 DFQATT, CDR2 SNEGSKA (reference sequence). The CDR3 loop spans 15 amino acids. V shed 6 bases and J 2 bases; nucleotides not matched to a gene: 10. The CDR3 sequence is CSAPNPGQGNYGYTF. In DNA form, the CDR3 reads TGCAGTGCCCCTAACCCGGGACAGGGCAACTATGGCTACACCTTC.

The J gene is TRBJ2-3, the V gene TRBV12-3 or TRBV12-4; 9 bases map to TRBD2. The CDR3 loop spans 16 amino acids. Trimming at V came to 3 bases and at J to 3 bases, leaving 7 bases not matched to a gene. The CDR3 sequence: CASSFNSGSRTDTQYF. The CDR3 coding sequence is TGTGCCAGCAGTTTCAATAGCGGGAGTCGTACAGATACGCAGTATTTT.